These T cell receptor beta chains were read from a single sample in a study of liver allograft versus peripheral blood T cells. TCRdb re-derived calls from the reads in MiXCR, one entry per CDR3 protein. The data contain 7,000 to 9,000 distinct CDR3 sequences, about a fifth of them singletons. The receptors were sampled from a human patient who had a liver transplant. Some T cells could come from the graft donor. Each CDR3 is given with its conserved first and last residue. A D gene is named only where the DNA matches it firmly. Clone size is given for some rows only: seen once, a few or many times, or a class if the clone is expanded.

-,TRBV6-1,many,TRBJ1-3,CASSEAGPYQDSGNTIYF,TGTGCCAGCAGTGAAGCGGGGCCATATCAAGATTCTGGAAACACCATATATTTT
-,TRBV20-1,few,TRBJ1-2,CSARNRDYGYTF,TGCAGTGCTAGAAACAGGGACTATGGCTACACCTTC
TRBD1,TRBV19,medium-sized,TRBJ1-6,CASSRDRTGGRNSPLHF,TGTGCCAGTAGTCGAGACCGGACAGGCGGGCGGAATTCACCCCTCCACTTT
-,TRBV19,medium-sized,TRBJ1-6,CASSVTGEDSPLHF,TGTGCCAGTAGTGTGACAGGCGAGGATTCACCCCTCCACTTT
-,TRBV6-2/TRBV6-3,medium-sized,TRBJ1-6,CASRPITGPNSYNSPLHF,TGTGCCAGCAGGCCCATCACAGGGCCCAACTCCTATAATTCACCCCTCCACTTT
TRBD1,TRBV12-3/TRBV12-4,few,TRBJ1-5,CASSLGAGGSNQPQHF,TGTGCCAGCAGTTTAGGGGCAGGGGGCAGCAATCAGCCCCAGCATTTT
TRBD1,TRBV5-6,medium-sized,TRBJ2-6,CASRQGRDRAGSGANVLTF,TGTGCCAGCAGACAAGGTCGGGACAGGGCTGGCTCTGGGGCCAACGTCCTGACTTTC
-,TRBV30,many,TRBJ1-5,CAWSQPQTGSGQPQHF,TGTGCCTGGAGTCAACCCCAAACAGGGTCCGGTCAGCCCCAGCATTTT
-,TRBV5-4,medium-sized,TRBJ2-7,CASSPAPDLYEQYF,TGTGCCAGCAGCCCAGCGCCGGACCTCTACGAGCAGTACTTC
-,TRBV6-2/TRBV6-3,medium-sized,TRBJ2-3,CASSLGGEADTQYF,TGTGCCAGCAGTTTGGGGGGAGAGGCAGATACGCAGTATTTT
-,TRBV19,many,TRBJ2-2,CASSIGQGTNTGELFF,TGTGCCAGTAGTATTGGCCAGGGTACGAACACCGGGGAGCTGTTTTTT
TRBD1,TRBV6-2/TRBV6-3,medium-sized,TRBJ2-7,CASSHRTGAGEQYF,TGTGCCAGCAGCCACCGGACAGGGGCTGGCGAGCAGTACTTC
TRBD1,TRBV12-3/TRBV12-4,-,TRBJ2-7,CASSPMTGLPHEQYF,TGTGCCAGCAGTCCGATGACAGGGCTCCCACACGAGCAGTACTTC
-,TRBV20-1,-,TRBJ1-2,CSALQDLYGYTF,TGCAGTGCTCTACAGGACCTCTATGGCTACACCTTC
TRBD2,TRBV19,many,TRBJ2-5,CASSPGGSWQETQYF,TGTGCCAGTAGTCCTGGCGGGAGTTGGCAAGAGACCCAGTACTTC
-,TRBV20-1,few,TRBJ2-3,CSAVVGDSTDTQYF,TGCAGTGCTGTTGTTGGGGACAGCACAGATACGCAGTATTTT